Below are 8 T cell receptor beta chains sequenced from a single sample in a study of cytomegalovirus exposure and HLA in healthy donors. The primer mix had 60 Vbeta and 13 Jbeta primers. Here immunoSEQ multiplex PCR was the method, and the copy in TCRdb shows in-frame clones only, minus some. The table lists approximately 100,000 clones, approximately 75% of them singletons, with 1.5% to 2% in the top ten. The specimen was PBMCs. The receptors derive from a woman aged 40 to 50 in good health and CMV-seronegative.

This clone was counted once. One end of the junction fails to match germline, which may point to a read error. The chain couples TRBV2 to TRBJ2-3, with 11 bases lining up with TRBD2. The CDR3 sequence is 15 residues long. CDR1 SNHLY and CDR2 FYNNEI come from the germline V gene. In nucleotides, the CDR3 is TGTGCCAGCAGCATTAGCGGGAGGGCCACAGGTACGCAGTATTTT. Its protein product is CASSISGRATGTQYF.

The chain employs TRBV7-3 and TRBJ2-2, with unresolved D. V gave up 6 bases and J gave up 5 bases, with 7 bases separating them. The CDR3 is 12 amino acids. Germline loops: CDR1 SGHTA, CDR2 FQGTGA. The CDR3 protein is CASSKETGELFF. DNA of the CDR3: TGTGCCAGCAGTAAAGAGACCGGGGAGCTGTTTTTT.

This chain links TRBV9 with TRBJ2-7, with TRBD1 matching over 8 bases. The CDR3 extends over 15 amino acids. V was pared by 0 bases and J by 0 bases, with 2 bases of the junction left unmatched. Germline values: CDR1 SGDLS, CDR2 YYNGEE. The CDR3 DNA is TGTGCCAGCAGCGTAGAGGGACAGGCCTCCTACGAGCAGTACTTC. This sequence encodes CASSVEGQASYEQYF.

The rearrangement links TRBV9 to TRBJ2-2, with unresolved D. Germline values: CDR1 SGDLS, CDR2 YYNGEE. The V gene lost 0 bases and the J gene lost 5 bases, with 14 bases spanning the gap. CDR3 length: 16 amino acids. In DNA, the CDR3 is TGTGCCAGCAGCGTAGCCGAACGAGGTCATACCGGGGAGCTGTTTTTT. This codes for CASSVAERGHTGELFF.

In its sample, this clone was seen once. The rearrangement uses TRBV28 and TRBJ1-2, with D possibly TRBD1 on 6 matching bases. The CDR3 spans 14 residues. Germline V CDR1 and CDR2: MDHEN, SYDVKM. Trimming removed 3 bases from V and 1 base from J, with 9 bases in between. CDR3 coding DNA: TGTGCCAGCAGTTTTGCAGGGGATAACTATGGCTACACCTTC. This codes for CASSFAGDNYGYTF.

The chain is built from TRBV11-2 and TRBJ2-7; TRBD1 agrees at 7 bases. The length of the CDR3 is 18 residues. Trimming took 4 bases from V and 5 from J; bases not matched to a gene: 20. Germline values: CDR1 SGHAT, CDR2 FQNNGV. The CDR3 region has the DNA TGTGCCAGCAGCTCCAGAGCCAGACCGGGACAGAGTATCCACGAGCAGTACTTC. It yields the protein CASSSRARPGQSIHEQYF. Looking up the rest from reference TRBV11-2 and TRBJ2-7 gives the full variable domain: EAGVAQSPRYKIIEKRQSVAFWCNPISGHATLYWYQQILGQGPKLLIQFQNNGVVDDSQLPKDRFSAERLKGVDSTLKIQPAKLEDSAVYLCASSSRARPGQSIHEQYFGPGTRLTVT.

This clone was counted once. Here the CDR3 reads CASSEVRGELFF. The CDR3 nucleotides read TGTGCCAGTAGTGAGGTCCGTGGGGAGCTGTTTTTT. This chain uses TRBV19 with TRBJ2-2; D ambiguous. The germline V gene has CDR1 LNHDA and CDR2 SQIVND (reference sequence). V was cut by 5 bases and J by 8 bases, with 9 bases left in between. CDR3 size: 12 residues.

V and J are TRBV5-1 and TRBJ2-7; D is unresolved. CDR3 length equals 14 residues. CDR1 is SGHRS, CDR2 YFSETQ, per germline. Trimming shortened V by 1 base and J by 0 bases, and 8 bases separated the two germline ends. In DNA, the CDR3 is TGCGCCAGCAGCTTGACAGTCAGCTCCTACGAGCAGTACTTC. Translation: CASSLTVSSYEQYF. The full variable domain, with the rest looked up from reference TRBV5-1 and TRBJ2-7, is KAGVTQTPRYLIKTRGQQVTLSCSPISGHRSVSWYQQTPGQGLQFLFEYFSETQRNKGNFPGRFSGRQFSNSRSEMNVSTLELGDSALYLCASSLTVSSYEQYFGPGTRLTVT.